This is a list of T cell receptor beta chains from one sample in a study of immune evolution from preneoplasia to lung adenocarcinoma. Some clones are missing from TCRdb's copy, which holds only in-frame ones; the method was immunoSEQ multiplex PCR. The table has several thousand clones, around 80% seen once; the top ten hold 6.5% to 9%. Sequenced input: FFPE adjacent normal lung tissue. Every receptor here comes from a person between 65 and 79 years old with lung adenocarcinoma. The CDR3 runs from the conserved cysteine through the conserved F or W. The order of the fields is CDR3 DNA, CDR3 protein, D gene, J gene, clone size, V gene. A D gene is named only where the DNA matches it firmly. Size tells how often a clone was seen (once, few, many) or the class of an expanded clone, and some rows leave it out.

TGTGCCAGCAGTCCAACTTACAGGGGAGACAATGAGCAGTTCTTC | CASSPTYRGDNEQFF | TRBD1 | TRBJ2-1 | - | TRBV27
TGTGCCAGCAGGCCGCGTGGGGGCGTCTATGGCTACACCTTC | CASRPRGGVYGYTF | - | TRBJ1-2 | - | TRBV27
TGCGCCAGCAGCCGACCGGGACAGGGTGGTTCTGGAAACACCATATATTTT | CASSRPGQGGSGNTIYF | TRBD1 | TRBJ1-3 | - | TRBV4-1
TGTGCCAGCAGACACTCTGCCCGGGACAGGAAAAACCCCTACTACGAGCAGTACTTC | CASRHSARDRKNPYYEQYF | TRBD1 | TRBJ2-7 | - | TRBV5-6
TGTGCCAGCAGCGTAGCGACTAACCCAATGACAGATACGCAGTATTTT | CASSVATNPMTDTQYF | - | TRBJ2-3 | - | TRBV9
TGTGCCAGCAGTGTCGGGGGTAGGGCGGTTGGCTACACCTTC | CASSVGGRAVGYTF | - | TRBJ1-2 | - | TRBV28
TGTGCCAGCAGCTTACAGGAAGCCGGGGAGCTGTTTTTT | CASSLQEAGELFF | - | TRBJ2-2 | - | TRBV11-2
TGTGCCAGCAGCCGGGGAGGAGATACGCAGTATTTT | CASSRGGDTQYF | - | TRBJ2-3 | - | TRBV6-1
TGTGCCAGCAGCCAAGAAAGCCAGGGTCTAGCGGGACTCCTTACCTACGAGCAGTACTTC | CASSQESQGLAGLLTYEQYF | TRBD2 | TRBJ2-7 | - | TRBV4-2
TGTGCTAGTAAAAGAAAGGGACAGGGGCTATTCTACGAGCAGTACTTC | CASKRKGQGLFYEQYF | TRBD1 | TRBJ2-7 | - | TRBV12-5
TGTGCCTGGTTTTACCGGGACAGGGACGGGAAGACGGAGAACACTGAAGCTTTCTTT | CAWFYRDRDGKTENTEAFF | TRBD1 | TRBJ1-1 | - | TRBV30
TGTGCCAGCAGCCCCGCACCAAGGACATTCTCTGGAAACACCATATATTTT | CASSPAPRTFSGNTIYF | - | TRBJ1-3 | - | TRBV5-4
TGTGCCAGTAGTATAGCCGGGGGTGCTGGAAACACCATATATTTT | CASSIAGGAGNTIYF | - | TRBJ1-3 | - | TRBV19
TGTGCCAGCAGTGATTTACTAAATCAGCCCCAGCATTTT | CASSDLLNQPQHF | - | TRBJ1-5 | - | TRBV6-1
TGTGCCAGCAGCCCGGACAGGGGAGGGTATGGCTACACCTTC | CASSPDRGGYGYTF | TRBD1 | TRBJ1-2 | - | TRBV11-2
TGTGCCTGGAGCCTAGCCAACGTCCTGACTTTC | CAWSLANVLTF | - | TRBJ2-6 | - | TRBV30
TGTGCCAGCAGCTTAGATAGCGGGGGTAGGTACGAGCAGTACTTC | CASSLDSGGRYEQYF | TRBD2 | TRBJ2-7 | few | TRBV11-2
TGTGCCTGGAGCTGGGGACACCTCAACACTGAAGCTTTCTTT | CAWSWGHLNTEAFF | - | TRBJ1-1 | - | TRBV30
TGTGCCAGCAGCGGGAGGGAGCAGGCGAACACCGGGGAGCTGTTTTTT | CASSGREQANTGELFF | TRBD2 | TRBJ2-2 | - | TRBV11-3
TGTGCCAGCAGCCCCGCCCCTAGCTCCTACAATGAGCAGTTCTTC | CASSPAPSSYNEQFF | - | TRBJ2-1 | - | TRBV7-3
TGCGCCAGCAGTGTCGGGAGACAGGGCGAGCAGTACTTC | CASSVGRQGEQYF | - | TRBJ2-7 | few | TRBV10-1
TGTGCCAGCAGCCAAGATTTTGGTAATCTGGGCACTGAAGCTTTCTTT | CASSQDFGNLGTEAFF | - | TRBJ1-1 | - | TRBV14
TGTGCCAGTAGTGTGCAGGCCAGCCTTAACTATGGCTACACCTTC | CASSVQASLNYGYTF | - | TRBJ1-2 | - | TRBV19
TGTGCCAGTAGGTTTGGAGGAACTAATGAAAAACTGTTTTTT | CASRFGGTNEKLFF | - | TRBJ1-4 | few | TRBV19
TGCGCCAGCAGCGTCTGGACTAGCGGGAGGAGAGAGACCCAGTACTTC | CASSVWTSGRRETQYF | TRBD2 | TRBJ2-5 | - | TRBV5-1